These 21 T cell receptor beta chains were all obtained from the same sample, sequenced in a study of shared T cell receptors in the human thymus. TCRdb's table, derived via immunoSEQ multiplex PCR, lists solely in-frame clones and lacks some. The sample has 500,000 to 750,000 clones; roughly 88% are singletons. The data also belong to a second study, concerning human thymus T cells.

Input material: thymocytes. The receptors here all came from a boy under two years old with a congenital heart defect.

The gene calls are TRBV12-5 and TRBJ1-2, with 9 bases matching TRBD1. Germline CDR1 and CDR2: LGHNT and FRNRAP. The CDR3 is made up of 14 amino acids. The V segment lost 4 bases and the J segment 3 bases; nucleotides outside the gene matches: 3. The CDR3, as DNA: TGTGCTAGTGGTTCGGACAGGGGAGACTATGGCTACACCTTC. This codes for CASGSDRGDYGYTF.

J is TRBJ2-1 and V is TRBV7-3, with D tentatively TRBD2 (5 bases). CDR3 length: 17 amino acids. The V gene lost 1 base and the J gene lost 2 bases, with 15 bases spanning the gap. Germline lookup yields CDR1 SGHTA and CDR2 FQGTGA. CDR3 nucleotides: TGTGCCAGCAGCTTAAAGGGAGCGACATCCCCCTACAATGAGCAGTTCTTC. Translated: CASSLKGATSPYNEQFF.

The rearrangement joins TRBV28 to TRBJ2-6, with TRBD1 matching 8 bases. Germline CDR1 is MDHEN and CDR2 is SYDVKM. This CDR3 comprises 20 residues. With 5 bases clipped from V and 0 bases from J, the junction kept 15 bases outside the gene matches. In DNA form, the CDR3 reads TGTGCCAGCAGTAGGACAGGGTCGCGCCCCGCCGGCTCTGGGGCCAACGTCCTGACTTTC. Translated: CASSRTGSRPAGSGANVLTF.

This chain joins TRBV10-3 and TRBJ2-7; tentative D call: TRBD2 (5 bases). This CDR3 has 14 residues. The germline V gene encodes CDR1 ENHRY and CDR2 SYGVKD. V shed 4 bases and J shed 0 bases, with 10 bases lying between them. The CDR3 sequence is CAISALRDSYEQYF. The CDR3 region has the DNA TGTGCCATCAGTGCACTGAGGGACTCCTACGAGCAGTACTTC.

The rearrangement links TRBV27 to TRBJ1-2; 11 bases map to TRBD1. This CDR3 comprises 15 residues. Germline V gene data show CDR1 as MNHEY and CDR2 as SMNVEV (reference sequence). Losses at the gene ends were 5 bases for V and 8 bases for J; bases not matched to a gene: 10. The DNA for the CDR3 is TGTGCCAGCAGTCTTGGGGACAGGGGGAAGCACGGCTACACCTTC. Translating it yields CASSLGDRGKHGYTF.

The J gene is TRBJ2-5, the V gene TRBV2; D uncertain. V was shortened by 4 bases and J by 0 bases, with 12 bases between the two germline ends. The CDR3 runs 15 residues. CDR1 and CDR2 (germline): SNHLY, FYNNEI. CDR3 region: CASSGHGGNQETQYF. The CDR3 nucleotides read TGTGCCAGCAGTGGGCATGGCGGAAACCAAGAGACCCAGTACTTC.

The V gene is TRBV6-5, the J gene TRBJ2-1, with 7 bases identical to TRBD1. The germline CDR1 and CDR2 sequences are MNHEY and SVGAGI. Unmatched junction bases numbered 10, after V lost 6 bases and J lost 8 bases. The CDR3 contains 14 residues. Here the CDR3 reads CASRRNRGKDEQFF. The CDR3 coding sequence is TGTGCCAGCAGGCGCAACAGGGGTAAGGATGAGCAGTTCTTC.

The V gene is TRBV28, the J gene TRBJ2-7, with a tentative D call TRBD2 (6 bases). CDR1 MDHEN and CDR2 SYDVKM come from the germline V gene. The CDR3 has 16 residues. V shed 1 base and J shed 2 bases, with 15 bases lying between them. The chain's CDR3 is CASSLFRRGLPYEQYF. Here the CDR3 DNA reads TGTGCCAGCAGTTTATTCCGGCGGGGCCTACCCTACGAGCAGTACTTC.

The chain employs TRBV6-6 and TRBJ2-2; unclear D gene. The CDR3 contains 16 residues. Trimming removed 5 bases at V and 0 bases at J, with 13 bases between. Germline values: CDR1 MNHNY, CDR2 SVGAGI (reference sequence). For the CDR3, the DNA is TGTGCCAGCAGTCAACGTGTGAGGCCGAACACCGGGGAGCTGTTTTTT. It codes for CASSQRVRPNTGELFF.

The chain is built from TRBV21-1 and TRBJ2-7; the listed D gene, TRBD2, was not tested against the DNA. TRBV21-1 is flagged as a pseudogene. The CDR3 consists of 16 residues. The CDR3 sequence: CASSKALAGGTYEQYF. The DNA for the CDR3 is TGTGCCAGCAGCAAAGCCCTAGCGGGAGGGACCTACGAGCAGTACTTC.

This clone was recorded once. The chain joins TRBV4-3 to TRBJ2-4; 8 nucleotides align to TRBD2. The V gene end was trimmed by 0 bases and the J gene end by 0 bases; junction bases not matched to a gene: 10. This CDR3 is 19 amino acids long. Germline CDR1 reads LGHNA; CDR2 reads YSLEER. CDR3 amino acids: CASSQEDSGTILAKNIQYF. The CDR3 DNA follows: TGCGCCAGCAGCCAAGAAGATAGCGGGACCATCCTAGCCAAAAACATTCAGTACTTC.

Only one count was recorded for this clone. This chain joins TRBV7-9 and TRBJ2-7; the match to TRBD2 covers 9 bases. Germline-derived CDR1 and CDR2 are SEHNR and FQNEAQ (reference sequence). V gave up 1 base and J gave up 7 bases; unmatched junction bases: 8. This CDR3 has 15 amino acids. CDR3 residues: CASSLGPSGKSEQYF. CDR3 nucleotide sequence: TGTGCCAGCAGCTTAGGGCCTAGCGGGAAGAGTGAGCAGTACTTC.

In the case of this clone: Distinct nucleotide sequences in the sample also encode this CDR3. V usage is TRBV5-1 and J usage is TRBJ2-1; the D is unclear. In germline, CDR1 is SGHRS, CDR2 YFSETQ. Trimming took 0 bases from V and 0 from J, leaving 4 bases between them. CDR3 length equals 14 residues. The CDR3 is CASSLVYSYNEQFF. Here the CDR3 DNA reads TGCGCCAGCAGCTTGGTTTACTCCTACAATGAGCAGTTCTTC.

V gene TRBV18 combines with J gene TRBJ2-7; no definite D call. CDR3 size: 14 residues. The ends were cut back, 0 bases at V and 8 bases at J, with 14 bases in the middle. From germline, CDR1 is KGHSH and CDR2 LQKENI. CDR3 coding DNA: TGTGCCAGCTCACCACCGTCCCAGTCGCTTAAGCAGTACTTC. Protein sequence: CASSPPSQSLKQYF.

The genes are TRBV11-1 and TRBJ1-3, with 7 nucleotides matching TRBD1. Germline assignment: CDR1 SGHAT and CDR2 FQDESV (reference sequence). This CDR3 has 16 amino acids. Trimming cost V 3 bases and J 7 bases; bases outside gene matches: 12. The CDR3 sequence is CASSLGQQLRRNTIYF. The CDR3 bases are TGTGCCAGCAGCTTGGGACAGCAATTGCGTCGGAACACCATATATTTT.

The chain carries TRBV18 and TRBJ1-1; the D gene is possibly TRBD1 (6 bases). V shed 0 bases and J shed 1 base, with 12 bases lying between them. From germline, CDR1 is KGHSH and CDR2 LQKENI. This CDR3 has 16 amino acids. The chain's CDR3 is CASSPPQGRGNTEAFF. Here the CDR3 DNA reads TGTGCCAGCTCACCACCCCAGGGGCGCGGGAACACTGAAGCTTTCTTT.

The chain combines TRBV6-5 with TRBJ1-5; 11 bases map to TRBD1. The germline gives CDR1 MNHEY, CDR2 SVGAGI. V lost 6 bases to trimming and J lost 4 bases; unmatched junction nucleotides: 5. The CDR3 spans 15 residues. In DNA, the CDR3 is TGTGCCAGCAGAGGACAGGGGGCTGTGAATCAGCCCCAGCATTTT. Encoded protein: CASRGQGAVNQPQHF.

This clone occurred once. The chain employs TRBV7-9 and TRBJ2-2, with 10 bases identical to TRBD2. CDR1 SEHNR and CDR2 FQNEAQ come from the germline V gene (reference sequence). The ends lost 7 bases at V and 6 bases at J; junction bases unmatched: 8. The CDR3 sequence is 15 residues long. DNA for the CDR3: TGTGCCAGCATCGATAGCGGGAGGCCCTCCGGGGAGCTGTTTTTT. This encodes CASIDSGRPSGELFF.

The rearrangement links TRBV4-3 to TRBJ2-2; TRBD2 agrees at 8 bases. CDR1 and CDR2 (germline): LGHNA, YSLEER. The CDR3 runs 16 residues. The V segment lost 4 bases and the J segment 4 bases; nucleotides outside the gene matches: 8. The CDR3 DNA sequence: TGCGCCAGCAGCCCGGGCGGGGGGTCGGGCACCGGGGAGCTGTTTTTT. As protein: CASSPGGGSGTGELFF.

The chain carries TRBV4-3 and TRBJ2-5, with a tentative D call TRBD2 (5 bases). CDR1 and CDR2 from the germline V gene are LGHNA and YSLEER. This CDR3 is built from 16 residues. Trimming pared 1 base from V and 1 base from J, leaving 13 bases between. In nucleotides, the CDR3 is TGCGCCAGCAGCCAAGTGGCCGGGAAACCCCAAGAGACCCAGTACTTC. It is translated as CASSQVAGKPQETQYF.

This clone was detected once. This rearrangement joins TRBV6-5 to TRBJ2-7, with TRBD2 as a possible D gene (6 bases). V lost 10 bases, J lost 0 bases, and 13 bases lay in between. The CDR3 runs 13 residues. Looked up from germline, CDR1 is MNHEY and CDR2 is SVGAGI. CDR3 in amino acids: CATGTGSSYEQYF. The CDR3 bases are TGTGCCACCGGGACTGGGAGCTCCTACGAGCAGTACTTC.